A single sample is the source of the 18 T cell receptor beta chains below, sequenced in a study of human thymus T cells. Clones were sequenced by immunoSEQ multiplex PCR, and TCRdb holds only the in-frame ones, with some missing. Here the sample spans tens of thousands of clones, 95% being singletons. Sequenced input: blood. These receptors all come from a girl under three years old with a congenital heart defect but otherwise immunologically healthy.

DNA of the CDR3: TGTGCCAGCAGCCCTAGCCTAGTACCCTACAATGAGCAGTTCTTC. Residues: CASSPSLVPYNEQFF. The chain combines TRBV11-3 with TRBJ2-1; D perhaps matches TRBD2 (5 bases). This CDR3 is built from 15 residues. From germline, CDR1 is SGHNT and CDR2 YENEEA. The V gene lost 5 bases and the J gene lost 2 bases, with 13 bases spanning the gap. The full variable domain, its missing parts supplied by reference TRBV11-3 and TRBJ2-1, is EAGVVQSPRYKIIEKKQPVAFWCNPISGHNTLYWYLQNLGQGPELLIRYENEEAVDDSQLPKDRFSAERLKGVDSTLKIQPAELGDSAVYLCASSPSLVPYNEQFFGPGTRLTVL.

The chain joins TRBV11-2 to TRBJ2-1; unclear D gene. The CDR3 is 13 residues long. The germline V and J ends were trimmed by 4 bases and 10 bases, with 14 bases remaining between them. Looked up from germline, CDR1 is SGHAT and CDR2 is FQNNGV. The CDR3 nucleotides are TGTGCCAGCAGCTCACCTCGGCGTGCAGAGCAGTTCTTC. Translation gives CASSSPRRAEQFF.

This sequence joins TRBV5-6 and TRBJ2-5, with D possibly called TRBD1 or TRBD2 (6 bases each). The CDR3 length is 13 residues. Trimming took off 0 bases at V and 9 bases at J, with 12 bases between the two ends. The germline V gene has CDR1 SGHDT and CDR2 YYEEEE. The CDR3 bases are TGTGCCAGCAGCTTGGCCCCCGGGGGCGCCCAGTACTTC. This sequence encodes CASSLAPGGAQYF.

The chain employs TRBV4-3 and TRBJ2-3; the match to TRBD2 covers 14 bases. This CDR3 has 20 residues. CDR1 and CDR2 from the germline V gene are LGHNA and YSLEER. The ends lost 1 base at V and 4 bases at J; junction bases unmatched: 13. In DNA form, the CDR3 reads TGCGCCAGCAGCCAAGTTTGGGGACTAGCGGGAGTGGGGATCCCAGATACGCAGTATTTT. It codes for CASSQVWGLAGVGIPDTQYF.

This clone was recorded once. The chain uses TRBV29-1 and TRBJ2-7; 8 nucleotides align to TRBD2. The germline V gene has CDR1 SQVTM and CDR2 ANQGSEA. CDR3 size: 15 residues. J was trimmed by 7 bases and V by 0 bases; bases with no gene match: 11. The CDR3 spells CSVEDRGGRRWEQYF. The DNA for the CDR3 is TGCAGCGTTGAAGATCGGGGGGGGCGGAGATGGGAGCAGTACTTC.

J is TRBJ2-7 and V is TRBV11-2; D is perhaps TRBD1 (5 bases). The CDR3 length is 16 residues. Germline V gene sequence: CDR1 SGHAT, CDR2 FQNNGV. The V gene lost 1 base and the J gene lost 7 bases, with 20 bases spanning the gap. The CDR3 bases are TGTGCCAGCAGCTTAGGATCGACGACAGCCGCTGAGGAGCAGTACTTC. Translated, it gives CASSLGSTTAAEEQYF.

V gene TRBV4-1 combines with J gene TRBJ2-2, with 11 bases identical to TRBD2. V gave up 4 bases and J gave up 3 bases; unmatched junction bases: 1. CDR1 is MGHRA and CDR2 is YSYEKL in the germline V gene. The CDR3 contains 15 residues. In DNA, the CDR3 is TGCGCCAGCAGCCCTAGCGGGAGGCACACCGGGGAGCTGTTTTTT. Amino acids: CASSPSGRHTGELFF.

The genes are TRBV7-9 and TRBJ2-1; 8 bases match TRBD1. This CDR3 has 14 amino acids. Germline V gives CDR1 SEHNR, CDR2 FQNEAQ (reference sequence). J gave up 5 bases and V 5 bases, and 5 bases lay outside the gene matches. This chain's CDR3 is CASSRGDRNNEQFF. The DNA of the CDR3 is TGTGCCAGCAGCCGCGGGGACAGGAACAATGAGCAGTTCTTC. Drawing the rest from reference TRBV7-9 and TRBJ2-1, the complete variable domain is DTGVSQNPRHKITKRGQNVTFRCDPISEHNRLYWYRQTLGQGPEFLTYFQNEAQLEKSRLLSDRFSAERPKGSFSTLEIQRTEQGDSAMYLCASSRGDRNNEQFFGPGTRLTVL.

This chain uses TRBV14 with TRBJ2-7; D is perhaps TRBD2 (6 bases). Trimming cost V 1 base and J 3 bases, with 10 bases left between them. Germline lookup yields CDR1 SGHDN and CDR2 FVKESK. CDR3 size: 14 residues. CDR3 protein: CASSQGYGGYEQYF. The DNA for the CDR3 is TGTGCCAGCAGCCAAGGTTACGGGGGCTACGAGCAGTACTTC.

The chain employs TRBV5-1 and TRBJ1-3, with D perhaps matching TRBD1 (5 bases). V dropped 7 bases and J dropped 0 bases, with 14 bases sitting between them. Germline V lookup: CDR1 SGHRS, CDR2 YFSETQ. The CDR3 has 15 amino acids. The CDR3, as DNA: TGCGCCAGCGGGGACGGACGGAACTCTGGAAACACCATATATTTT. Translating gives CASGDGRNSGNTIYF.

The chain uses TRBV19 and TRBJ1-5, with TRBD1 matching over 12 bases. The CDR3 extends over 13 amino acids. Trimming took 6 bases from V and 6 from J; bases not matched to a gene: 0. Germline CDR1 and CDR2: LNHDA and SQIVND (reference sequence). The CDR3 DNA is TGTGCCAGTAGGGGACAGGGGGCTCAGCCCCAGCATTTT. Translation: CASRGQGAQPQHF.

This sequence joins TRBV19 and TRBJ1-2; D remains ambiguous. The V and J ends lost 5 bases and 6 bases respectively, with 13 bases between them. The CDR3 loop spans 13 amino acids. CDR1 and CDR2 (germline): LNHDA, SQIVND (reference sequence). CDR3 sequence reads: CASSPGRVDGYTF. As DNA, the CDR3 is TGTGCCAGTAGTCCCGGGAGGGTGGATGGCTACACCTTC.

The chain is built from TRBV7-9 and TRBJ1-1, with unresolved D. V was trimmed by 2 bases and J by 7 bases, leaving 11 bases between them. The CDR3 is 13 residues long. The germline V gene has CDR1 SEHNR and CDR2 FQNEAQ (reference sequence). The CDR3 loop is CASSLRGAVEAFF. As DNA, the CDR3 is TGTGCCAGCAGCTTACGGGGAGCCGTTGAAGCTTTCTTT.

CDR3 region: CASSQEPVVTSGANVLTF. CDR3 nucleotides: TGCGCCAGCAGCCAAGAGCCGGTCGTTACTTCTGGGGCCAACGTCCTGACTTTC. The chain is built from TRBV4-3 and TRBJ2-6; D not certain. The ends were cut back, 0 bases at V and 1 base at J, with 13 bases in the middle. CDR3 length equals 18 residues. Germline loops: CDR1 LGHNA, CDR2 YSLEER.

The J gene is TRBJ2-1, the V gene TRBV7-9; tentative D call: TRBD1 (5 bases). The V end lost 5 bases, the J end lost 4 bases, and 15 bases lay between the germline ends. The CDR3 totals 15 residues. Germline V gene lookup returns CDR1 SEHNR and CDR2 FQNEAQ (reference sequence). The DNA of the CDR3 is TGTGCCAGCAGCCCCGGCCAGGGCCCATACAATGAGCAGTTCTTC. Amino acids: CASSPGQGPYNEQFF.

The chain employs TRBV5-1 and TRBJ2-7; D is ambiguous. Germline V gene data show CDR1 as SGHRS and CDR2 as YFSETQ. V shed 3 bases and J shed 7 bases, with 11 bases lying between them. CDR3 length equals 12 residues. CDR3 amino acids: CASSSWTGEQYF. The CDR3 nucleotides are TGCGCCAGCAGCTCCTGGACCGGGGAGCAGTACTTC.

This clone was picked up one time. This chain uses TRBV2 with TRBJ2-7; 11 bases line up with TRBD2. Germline CDR1 reads SNHLY; CDR2 reads FYNNEI. The ends lost 6 bases at V and 9 bases at J; junction bases unmatched: 13. The CDR3 sequence is 15 residues long. The CDR3 bases are TGTGCCAGCAGCGCCCTAGCGGGAGGTTTTGGTCGGCAGTACTTC. Protein: CASSALAGGFGRQYF. Together with reference TRBV2 and TRBJ2-7, the CDR3 gives the full variable domain: EPEVTQTPSHQVTQMGQEVILRCVPISNHLYFYWYRQILGQKVEFLVSFYNNEISEKSEIFDDQFSVERPDGSNFTLKIRSTKLEDSAMYFCASSALAGGFGRQYFGPGTRLTVT.

The rearrangement links TRBV7-7 to TRBJ2-2; TRBD1 matches 8 bases. V lost 5 bases, J lost 6 bases, and 11 bases stayed unmatched. The CDR3 has 16 amino acids. Germline CDR1 is SSHAT and CDR2 is FNYEAQ (reference sequence). CDR3 coding DNA: TGTGCCAGCAGCCCAACAAACGACAGGGGTGCCGGGGAGCTGTTTTTT. Amino acids: CASSPTNDRGAGELFF.